This entry lists 17 T cell receptor beta chains sequenced from one sample in a study of blood T cell repertoires in COVID-19. Clones were read by immunoSEQ multiplex PCR, and TCRdb kept only the in-frame ones, dropping some. The sample includes some 150,000 clones, 80% to 90% seen only once; the top ten take roughly 8%. Sequenced sample: peripheral blood. Receptors originate from a man in his forties who had recovered from COVID-19.

This sequence joins TRBV19 and TRBJ2-5, with 10 bases lining up with TRBD1. Trimming took 8 bases from V and 2 from J; bases not matched to a gene: 8. CDR1 LNHDA and CDR2 SQIVND come from the germline V gene (reference sequence). The CDR3 covers 15 residues. The CDR3: CASSGWTGGQETQYF. As DNA, the CDR3 is TGTGCCAGTTCTGGGTGGACAGGGGGACAAGAGACCCAGTACTTC.

The chain employs TRBV2 and TRBJ2-7; perhaps TRBD1 as D (6 bases). The V gene lost 7 bases and the J gene lost 3 bases, with 16 bases spanning the gap. Germline loops: CDR1 SNHLY, CDR2 FYNNEI. The CDR3 spans 14 residues. This CDR3 is CASTAVGQSYEQYF. CDR3 in DNA: TGTGCCAGCACTGCTGTGGGACAAAGCTACGAGCAGTACTTC. The whole variable domain, remainder taken from reference TRBV2 and TRBJ2-7, is EPEVTQTPSHQVTQMGQEVILRCVPISNHLYFYWYRQILGQKVEFLVSFYNNEISEKSEIFDDQFSVERPDGSNFTLKIRSTKLEDSAMYFCASTAVGQSYEQYFGPGTRLTVT.

This rearrangement joins TRBV7-2 to TRBJ2-3; TRBD2 matches 12 bases. V was pared by 5 bases and J by 3 bases, with 15 bases of the junction left unmatched. Germline values: CDR1 SGHTA, CDR2 FQGNSA. The CDR3 consists of 19 residues. This CDR3 reads CASSPLLAGGSFRTDTQYF. CDR3 in DNA: TGTGCCAGCAGCCCTCTACTAGCGGGGGGTAGTTTTAGGACAGATACGCAGTATTTT.

This sequence joins TRBV24-1 and TRBJ2-7, with D possibly TRBD2 on 5 matching bases. V was cut by 2 bases and J by 2 bases, with 9 bases left in between. The CDR3 has 14 amino acids. Germline V gene sequence: CDR1 KGHDR, CDR2 SFDVKD. The CDR3 coding sequence is TGTGCCACCAGTGATTCGGGGAGAACCTACGAGCAGTACTTC. Translated: CATSDSGRTYEQYF.

The chain joins TRBV7-2 to TRBJ2-3; 13 positions match TRBD2. In germline, CDR1 is SGHTA, CDR2 FQGNSA. J lost 8 bases, V lost 5 bases, and 7 bases had no gene match. The CDR3 runs to 15 residues. Here the CDR3 reads CASSPTSGRAGTQYF. CDR3 sequence (DNA): TGTGCCAGCAGCCCAACTAGCGGGAGGGCCGGTACGCAGTATTTT.

The chain combines TRBV5-6 with TRBJ1-2, with no clear D. CDR3 size: 11 residues. Trimming removed 0 bases at V and 8 bases at J, with 5 bases between. Germline CDR1 and CDR2: SGHDT and YYEEEE. The CDR3 DNA sequence: TGTGCCAGCAGCTTGGGACACGGCTACACCTTC. Translation: CASSLGHGYTF.

The rearrangement uses TRBV18 and TRBJ1-5, with D hard to call. The CDR3 is 13 residues long. V was pared by 5 bases and J by 6 bases, with 11 bases between. Germline V gives CDR1 KGHSH, CDR2 LQKENI. The DNA of the CDR3 is TGTGCCAGCTCAGACGCGGATGGTCAGCCCCAGCATTTT. Translating gives CASSDADGQPQHF.

This clone was recorded a few times. This chain uses TRBV6-2 or TRBV6-3 with TRBJ2-3; D is unresolved. The CDR3 is 14 residues long. V lost 2 bases and J lost 2, with 8 bases in between. Per germline, CDR1 MNHEY and CDR2 SVGEGT. CDR3 sequence reads: CASSYITATDTQYF. In nucleotides, the CDR3 is TGTGCCAGCAGTTACATTACAGCCACAGATACGCAGTATTTT.

The chain links TRBV6-1 to TRBJ2-5; TRBD1 might be the D (5 bases). V was cut by 1 base and J by 5 bases, with 14 bases left in between. Per the germline V gene, CDR1 is MNHNS and CDR2 is SASEGT. This CDR3 has 15 residues. CDR3 bases: TGTGCCAGCAGTGAAGGGGGAAGGACAATGGAGACCCAGTACTTC. Its translation: CASSEGGRTMETQYF.

This chain joins TRBV4-1 and TRBJ2-3; a possible D gene is TRBD1 (6 bases). Between the trimmed V and J ends, which lost 3 bases and 0 bases, there was a span of 16 bases. CDR3 size: 17 residues. In germline, CDR1 is MGHRA, CDR2 YSYEKL. The chain's CDR3 is CASSQPHRVSSTDTQYF. The CDR3 DNA reads as TGCGCCAGCAGCCAGCCCCACAGGGTTAGTAGCACAGATACGCAGTATTTT.

This chain uses TRBV4-3 with TRBJ1-1, with D unclear. Trimming left V 0 bases short and J 4 bases short, with 9 bases between. This CDR3 region has 14 residues. CDR1 is LGHNA, CDR2 YSLEER, per germline. CDR3 protein: CASSQDLGGTEAFF. CDR3 coding DNA: TGCGCCAGCAGCCAAGACCTGGGAGGCACTGAAGCTTTCTTT.

This clone appeared once. This chain uses TRBV2 with TRBJ2-1, with D possibly being TRBD2 (6 bases). The germline gives CDR1 SNHLY, CDR2 FYNNEI. The germline V and J ends were trimmed by 6 bases and 6 bases, with 9 bases remaining between them. The CDR3 is made up of 12 amino acids. Here the CDR3 DNA reads TGTGCCAGCAGCGCGGGGTTCAATGAGCAGTTCTTC. Translation: CASSAGFNEQFF.

The gene calls are TRBV23-1 and TRBJ1-2; 7 bases match TRBD1. TRBV23-1 is placed among ORFs of uncertain function. V shed 6 bases and J 5 bases; nucleotides not matched to a gene: 21. The CDR3 has 18 amino acids. In DNA form, the CDR3 reads TGCGCCAGCAGCCGTCCGAATATTTGTAGACAGGGCCTTTATGGCTACACCTTC. Its protein product is CASSRPNICRQGLYGYTF.

The chain uses TRBV2 and TRBJ1-2; possibly TRBD1 for D (5 bases). V lost 6 bases, J lost 7 bases, and 18 bases lay in between. The CDR3 extends over 14 amino acids. The germline CDR1 and CDR2 sequences are SNHLY and FYNNEI. The CDR3 region has the DNA TGTGCCAGCAGCCGCGGGACCGGAAGTTTTGGCTACACCTTC. Residues: CASSRGTGSFGYTF.

There are a few counts of this clone. The J gene is TRBJ1-2, the V gene TRBV28, with a weak D call TRBD1 (5 bases). V dropped 5 bases and J dropped 4 bases, with 11 bases sitting between them. The CDR3 runs 13 residues. Germline V lookup: CDR1 MDHEN, CDR2 SYDVKM. The CDR3 loop is CASSTQGFYGYTF. CDR3 sequence (DNA): TGTGCCAGCAGTACCCAGGGATTCTATGGCTACACCTTC.

The genes are TRBV12-3 or TRBV12-4 and TRBJ2-6; TRBD2 matches at 7 bases. The CDR3 covers 12 residues. The CDR3: CAGGAGANVLTF. CDR3 DNA: TGTGCGGGGGGGGCTGGGGCCAACGTCCTGACTTTC.

The rearrangement links TRBV19 to TRBJ2-7, with D possibly matching TRBD2 (6 bases). The ends were cut back, 2 bases at V and 3 bases at J, with 14 bases in the middle. In germline, CDR1 is LNHDA, CDR2 SQIVND (reference sequence). The CDR3 is 15 amino acids. This CDR3 is CASSILAISGYEQYF. The CDR3 bases are TGTGCCAGTAGTATACTAGCGATCTCGGGCTACGAGCAGTACTTC.